The T cell receptor (beta chain) described here comes from a study of blood T cell repertoires in COVID-19. In the study overall: Specimens from acute and convalescent COVID-19 originated in the United States, Italy and Spain. PBMCs, B-cell-depleted T cells, or T cells were the source of the cDNA or gDNA that made up the material.

TCRdb keeps only in-frame clones here, not all; method: immunoSEQ multiplex PCR. The profile shows more than 200,000 clones, less than 85% of them singletons. Sequencing was performed on peripheral blood. This TCR came from a woman older than 75 with active or convalescent COVID-19.

CDR3 nucleotide sequence: TGTGCCAGCAGGGTCCTAGAGAATTCACCCCTCCACTTT. Protein sequence: CASRVLENSPLHF. The chain recombines TRBV2 with TRBJ1-6, with no clear D. The CDR3 loop spans 13 amino acids. V lost 6 bases to trimming and J lost 7 bases, with 10 bases between them. CDR1 SNHLY and CDR2 FYNNEI come from the germline V gene. Based on the CDR3 plus reference TRBV2 and TRBJ1-6, the full variable domain is EPEVTQTPSHQVTQMGQEVILRCVPISNHLYFYWYRQILGQKVEFLVSFYNNEISEKSEIFDDQFSVERPDGSNFTLKIRSTKLEDSAMYFCASRVLENSPLHFGNGTRLTVT.